This T cell receptor beta chain was observed in a study of T cell repertoires in cytomegalovirus infection. Looking at the study overall: CMV epitopes, recently identified HLA-C-restricted and well-studied HLA-B-restricted, were used.

TCRdb called the reads again in MiXCR, with one record for every CDR3 protein. The table records roughly 120,000 distinct CDR3 sequences, around 31% of them present only once. General study results and limits: CMV-specific TCR beta clonotypes restricted by HLA-C dominated the ex vivo response. Cumulative frequency (of public TCR beta family members) identified carriers of CMV plus the relevant HLA.

This clonotype was detected a few times. Antigen unknown. Germline CDR1 and CDR2: SGHTA and FQGNSA. Trimming took off 5 bases at V and 5 bases at J, with 7 bases between the two ends. This CDR3 is 11 amino acids long. The rearrangement uses TRBV7-2 and TRBJ2-7; D not resolved. This receptor was identified in a human donor in good health (CMV status not recorded). Some clones in this sample may be carry-over from other donors' samples. Sequenced material: CD8+ T cells from cultured PBMCs, taken from culture after CMV antigen stimulation. The CDR3 DNA follows: TGTGCCAGCAGCAACACCCACGAGCAGTACTTC. This gives the protein CASSNTHEQYF.